This TCR beta chain is drawn from a study of cytomegalovirus exposure and HLA in healthy donors. The ends were cut back, 2 bases at V and 8 bases at J, with 11 bases in the middle. Germline CDR1 SGDLS, CDR2 YYNGEE. There are 14 residues in the CDR3. Primers: 60 Vbeta forward and 13 Jbeta reverse. This table comes from immunoSEQ multiplex PCR, and its TCRdb copy is limited to in-frame clones, with some not included. The repertoire consists of over 150,000 clones, with about 71% occurring once and the leading ten covering approximately 1.3%. This receptor was taken from a man in his forties or fifties in good health and CMV-seronegative. Source material: PBMCs. The chain joins TRBV9 to TRBJ1-6, with D possibly TRBD1 on 5 matching bases. The CDR3 here is CASSVKDIDSPLHF. Here the CDR3 DNA reads TGTGCCAGCAGCGTTAAGGACATAGATTCACCCCTCCACTTT.